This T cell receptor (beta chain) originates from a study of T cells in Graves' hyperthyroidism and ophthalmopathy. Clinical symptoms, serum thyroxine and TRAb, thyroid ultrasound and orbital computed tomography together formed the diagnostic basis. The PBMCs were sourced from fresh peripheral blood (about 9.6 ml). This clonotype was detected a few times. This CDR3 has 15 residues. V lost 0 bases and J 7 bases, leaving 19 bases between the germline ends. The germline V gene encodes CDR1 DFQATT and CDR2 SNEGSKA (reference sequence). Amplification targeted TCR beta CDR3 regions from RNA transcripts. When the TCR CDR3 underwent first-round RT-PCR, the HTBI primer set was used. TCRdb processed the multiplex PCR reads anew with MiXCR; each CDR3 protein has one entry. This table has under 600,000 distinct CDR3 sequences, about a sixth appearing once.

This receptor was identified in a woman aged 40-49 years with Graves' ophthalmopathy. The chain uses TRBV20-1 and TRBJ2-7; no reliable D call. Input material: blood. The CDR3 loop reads CSARDPASRFLEQYF. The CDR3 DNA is TGCAGTGCTAGAGATCCCGCCTCTCGATTTCTTGAGCAGTACTTC.